The clone carrying this T cell receptor beta chain was observed many times. No antigen is known for it. The data are from a study of blood T cells in healthy people across ages. Overall study findings and caveats: Observed TCR beta diversity showed a strong correlation with the percentage of naive T cells as measured by flow cytometry. Estimates drawn from one million T cells were deemed to understate diversity.

Roughly 10 milliliters of peripheral blood were drawn from each donor. Primed by a sample-barcoded 5' primer and a J-beta primer mix, a second PCR proceeded for roughly 7 to 12 cycles. Each cDNA molecule was tagged by a template-switch adaptor that had 12 random nucleotides. TCRdb called the 5' RACE reads again in MiXCR, with one record for every CDR3 protein. Of more than 800,000 distinct CDR3 sequences in the sample, roughly 26% are singletons; the top ten hold roughly a sixth. The V gene's germline CDR1 is SGHVT and CDR2 SQSDAQ. The CDR3 covers 16 residues. Trimming pared 5 bases from V and 0 bases from J, leaving 15 bases between.

The sequence came from a woman of 80 years or more in good health. The sequencing input was blood. J is TRBJ2-3 and V is TRBV7-4; a weak D match, TRBD1 (6 bases). The CDR3 spells CASSPIGGFSTDTQYF. CDR3 nucleotide sequence: TGTGCCAGCAGCCCAATAGGGGGATTTAGCACAGATACGCAGTATTTT. Looking up the rest from reference TRBV7-4 and TRBJ2-3 gives the full variable domain: GAGVSQSPRYKVAKRGRDVALRCDSISGHVTLYWYRQTLGQGSEVLTYSQSDAQRDKSGRPSGRFSAERPERSVSTLKIQRTEQGDSAVYLCASSPIGGFSTDTQYFGPGTRLTVL.